The rows below give T cell receptor beta chains drawn from one sample of a study of T cell repertoires in cytomegalovirus infection. MiXCR was run by TCRdb on the reads, yielding one entry per CDR3 protein. This table holds 310,000 or so distinct CDR3 sequences, roughly 15% found once. The source material was PBMCs. The receptor set was obtained from a human donor in good health (CMV status not recorded). Some clones in this sample may be carry-over from other donors' samples. CDR3s include the opening cysteine and the closing phenylalanine or tryptophan. The D gene is left open where the match is weak. A clone size is listed for some rows: how often the clone was seen (once, few, many), or a class if it is expanded.

D,J,size,V,DNA,CDR3
-,TRBJ2-5,many,TRBV28,TGTGCCAGCAGTCCGCCCCCGCAAGAGACCCAGTACTTC,CASSPPPQETQYF
-,TRBJ2-3,many,TRBV7-2,TGTGCCAGCAGCAAGAAATATTCGATGGCCGGCACAGATACGCAGTATTTT,CASSKKYSMAGTDTQYF
TRBD2,TRBJ2-7,many,TRBV6-4,TGTGCCAGCAGTGACTCGATCGCGGCGGGGGGGAACGAGCAGTACTTC,CASSDSIAAGGNEQYF
-,TRBJ2-5,few,TRBV4-2,TGTGCCAGCAGCCAAGATCAGGGGCAGTACCAAGAGACCCAGTACTTC,CASSQDQGQYQETQYF
TRBD1,TRBJ2-5,-,TRBV7-7,TGTGCTAGCAGACCCGGGACAGGGGGCAGGGAGACCCAGTACTTC,CASRPGTGGRETQYF
-,TRBJ2-1,few,TRBV29-1,TGCAGCGTTTCAGTGGTGCGGGGCAGGCCCGAGGCGGAGCAGTTCTTC,CSVSVVRGRPEAEQFF
-,TRBJ1-1,-,TRBV10-3,TGTGCCATCGGGGACAATCTGATCGAAGCTTTCTTT,CAIGDNLIEAFF
TRBD1,TRBJ1-5,many,TRBV10-3,TGTGCCATCAGCGGGGGGACAGGGGGAAGCAATCAGCCCCAGCATTTT,CAISGGTGGSNQPQHF
-,TRBJ1-4,-,TRBV11-2,TGTGCCAGCAGCTTGGGGACTCTCTCTGGGGGAGAAAAACTGTTTTTT,CASSLGTLSGGEKLFF
-,TRBJ1-2,few,TRBV4-2,TGTGCCAGCAGCAACGAGCAGGGACTATCGACTAACTATGGCTACACCTTC,CASSNEQGLSTNYGYTF
-,TRBJ1-5,few,TRBV20-1,TGCAGTGCTAGCGGGGGAGACGGGCCCCAGCATTTT,CSASGGDGPQHF
-,TRBJ2-7,-,TRBV7-9,TGTGCCAGCAGCCCCGCCGGGACGGGGGGCAACGAGCAGTACTTC,CASSPAGTGGNEQYF
TRBD2,TRBJ2-1,few,TRBV10-3,TGTGCCATCAGCCACGGACTAGCGGGGGGTCCTAACCTACCCAATGAGCAGTTCTTC,CAISHGLAGGPNLPNEQFF
-,TRBJ2-5,-,TRBV5-5,TGTGCCAGCAGCACGGACTCGAAAGGGGAAGAGACCCAGTACTTC,CASSTDSKGEETQYF
-,TRBJ1-1,-,TRBV6-2/TRBV6-3,TGTGCCAGCAGTCTAAATCAGAACACTGAAGCTTTCTTT,CASSLNQNTEAFF
-,TRBJ2-3,many,TRBV7-9,TGTGCCAGCAGCGGACGCACAGATACGCAGTATTTT,CASSGRTDTQYF
-,TRBJ1-6,many,TRBV10-3,TGTGCCATCAGTGAGCCCGCCGGCATCAATAATTCACCCCTCCACTTT,CAISEPAGINNSPLHF
-,TRBJ1-4,-,TRBV9,TGTGCCAGCAGCGGTGGACAGCCTAATGAAAAACTGTTTTTT,CASSGGQPNEKLFF
-,TRBJ2-7,-,TRBV9,TGTGCCAGCAGCGTAGGCAGTGGCTCCTACGAGCAGTACTTC,CASSVGSGSYEQYF
-,TRBJ1-3,many,TRBV7-6,TGTGCCAGCAGCCAGGGATCGGCGGGCTCTGGAAACACCATATATTTT,CASSQGSAGSGNTIYF
TRBD1,TRBJ1-1,-,TRBV6-5,TGTGCCAGCAGTTACTCTTTGACAGGGATCACTGAAGCTTTCTTT,CASSYSLTGITEAFF
-,TRBJ1-1,many,TRBV19,TGTGCCAGTAGGAGGGTAAACACTGAAGCTTTCTTT,CASRRVNTEAFF
TRBD2,TRBJ2-3,many,TRBV7-2,TGTGCCAGCAGCCCGGGGGGGCTCTTCGCAGATACGCAGTATTTT,CASSPGGLFADTQYF
TRBD1,TRBJ1-1,-,TRBV29-1,TGCAGCGTCCAGGGGGGCATGGGACAGGGGGCTTACACTGAAGCTTTCTTT,CSVQGGMGQGAYTEAFF
-,TRBJ1-5,many,TRBV20-1,TGCAGTGCTAGCGAGGTTTGGAGGGGCTCTTATAGCAATCAGCCCCAGCATTTT,CSASEVWRGSYSNQPQHF
-,TRBJ2-7,many,TRBV7-8,TGTGCCAGCAGCTTAGGGGTCCGGGGCCCCCGTGGCGAGCAGTACTTC,CASSLGVRGPRGEQYF
TRBD1,TRBJ1-6,once,TRBV4-2,TGTGCCAGCAGCCAAGAGCGGACAGGGAGAAGTAATTCACCCCTCCACTTT,CASSQERTGRSNSPLHF
-,TRBJ1-5,-,TRBV27,TGTGCCAGCAGTTCGGTCTTAGGACGGCCCCAGCATTTT,CASSSVLGRPQHF
-,TRBJ2-7,-,TRBV2,TGTGCCAGCCGAGTCGGAGGTTCTAGCGAGCAGTACTTC,CASRVGGSSEQYF
-,TRBJ1-1,-,TRBV6-2/TRBV6-3,TGTGCCAGCAGTTACCAAGATAACACTGAAGCTTTCTTT,CASSYQDNTEAFF
-,TRBJ2-7,once,TRBV5-1,TGCGCCAGCAGCCCCCTTCGAGGGAGCGAGCAGTACTTC,CASSPLRGSEQYF
TRBD1,TRBJ1-5,few,TRBV12-3/TRBV12-4,TGTGCCAGCAGCGTAGGGACAGTTCGGCATCAGCCCCAGCATTTT,CASSVGTVRHQPQHF
-,TRBJ2-1,many,TRBV7-2,TGTGCCAGCAGCCGCGCCCCGGATCACAATGAGCAGTTCTTC,CASSRAPDHNEQFF
-,TRBJ1-2,few,TRBV7-2,TGTGCCAGCAGCTTCAGGACCCAGCCTAACTATGGCTACACCTTC,CASSFRTQPNYGYTF
TRBD1,TRBJ2-3,many,TRBV27,TGTGCCAGCAGTTCAGACTGGACAGGGTCAGGCACAGATACGCAGTATTTT,CASSSDWTGSGTDTQYF
TRBD2,TRBJ2-3,-,TRBV12-3/TRBV12-4,TGTGCCAGCAGTTTTGCGACTAGCGTTAGCACAGATACGCAGTATTTT,CASSFATSVSTDTQYF
TRBD2,TRBJ2-2,once,TRBV12-3/TRBV12-4,TGTGCCAGCAGTGGCATATGGACTAGTAACACCGGGGAGCTGTTTTTT,CASSGIWTSNTGELFF
-,TRBJ1-2,-,TRBV12-3/TRBV12-4,TGTGCCAGCAGTCCCGCCTCGTCCGGGACGGCCAACTATGGCTACACCTTC,CASSPASSGTANYGYTF
-,TRBJ1-2,-,TRBV12-3/TRBV12-4,TGTGCCAGCGGACCGGGACTCGCTTCACCCTATGGCTACACCTTC,CASGPGLASPYGYTF
-,TRBJ2-1,-,TRBV5-1,TGCGCCAGCAGCTGGCGGGTCAGTAATGAGCAGTTCTTC,CASSWRVSNEQFF